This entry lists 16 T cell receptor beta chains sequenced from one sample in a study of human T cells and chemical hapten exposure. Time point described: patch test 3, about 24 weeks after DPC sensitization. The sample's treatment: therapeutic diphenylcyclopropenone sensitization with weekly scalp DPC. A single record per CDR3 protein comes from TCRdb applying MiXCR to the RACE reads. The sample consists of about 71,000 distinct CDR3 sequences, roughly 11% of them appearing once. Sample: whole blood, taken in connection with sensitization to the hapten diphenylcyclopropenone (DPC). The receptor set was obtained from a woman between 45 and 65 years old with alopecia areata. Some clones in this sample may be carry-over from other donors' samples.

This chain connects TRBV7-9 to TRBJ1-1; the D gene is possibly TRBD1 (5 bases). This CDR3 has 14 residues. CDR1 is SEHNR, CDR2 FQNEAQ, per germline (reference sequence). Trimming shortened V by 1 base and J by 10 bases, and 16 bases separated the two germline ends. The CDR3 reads CASSLGGLYAGAFF. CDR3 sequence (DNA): TGTGCCAGCAGCTTAGGGGGACTTTACGCGGGAGCTTTCTTT.

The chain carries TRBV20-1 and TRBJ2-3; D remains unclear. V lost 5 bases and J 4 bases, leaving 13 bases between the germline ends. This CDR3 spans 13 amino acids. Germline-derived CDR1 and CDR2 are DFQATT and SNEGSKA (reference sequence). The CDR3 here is CSAPLIVADTQYF. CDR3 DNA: TGCAGTGCTCCGCTTATAGTCGCAGATACGCAGTATTTT.

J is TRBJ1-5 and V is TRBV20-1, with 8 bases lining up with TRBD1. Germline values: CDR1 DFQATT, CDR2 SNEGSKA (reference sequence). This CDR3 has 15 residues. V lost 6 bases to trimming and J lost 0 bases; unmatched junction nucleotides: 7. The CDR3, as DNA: TGCAGTGCCCTGACAGGGGTTTATAGCAATCAGCCCCAGCATTTT. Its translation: CSALTGVYSNQPQHF.

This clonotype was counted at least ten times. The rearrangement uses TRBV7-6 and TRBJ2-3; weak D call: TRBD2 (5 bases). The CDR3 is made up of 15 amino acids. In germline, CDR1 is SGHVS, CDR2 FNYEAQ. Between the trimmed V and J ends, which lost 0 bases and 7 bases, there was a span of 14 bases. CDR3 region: CASSLAHLARNTQYF. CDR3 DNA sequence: TGTGCCAGCAGCTTAGCGCACCTAGCTCGCAATACGCAGTATTTT. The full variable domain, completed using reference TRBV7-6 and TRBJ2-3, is GAGVSQSPRYKVTKRGQDVALRCDPISGHVSLYWYRQALGQGPEFLTYFNYEAQQDKSGLPNDRFSAERPEGSISTLTIQRTEQRDSAMYRCASSLAHLARNTQYFGPGTRLTVL.

The CDR3 loop is CASSAGAGASYNEQFF. The DNA for the CDR3 is TGTGCCAGCAGCGCCGGGGCGGGGGCATCCTACAATGAGCAGTTCTTC. This chain links TRBV6-5 with TRBJ2-1, with D perhaps matching TRBD2 (7 bases). Germline V gene data show CDR1 as MNHEY and CDR2 as SVGAGI. The CDR3 has 16 amino acids. V was cut by 6 bases and J by 1 base, with 16 bases left in between.

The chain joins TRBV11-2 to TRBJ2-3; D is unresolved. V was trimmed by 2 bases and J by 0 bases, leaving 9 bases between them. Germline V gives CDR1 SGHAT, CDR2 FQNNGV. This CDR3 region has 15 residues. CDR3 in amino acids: CASSLFSASTDTQYF. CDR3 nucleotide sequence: TGTGCCAGCAGCTTATTTTCGGCTAGCACAGATACGCAGTATTTT.

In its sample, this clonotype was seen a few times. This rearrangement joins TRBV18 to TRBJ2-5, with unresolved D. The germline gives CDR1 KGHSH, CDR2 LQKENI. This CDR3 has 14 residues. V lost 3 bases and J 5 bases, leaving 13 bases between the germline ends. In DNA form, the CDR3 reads TGTGCCAGCTCACCGGTGGAAATAGGGGAGACCCAGTACTTC. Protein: CASSPVEIGETQYF.

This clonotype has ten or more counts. CDR3 nucleotide sequence: TGTGCCAGCAGTTTCCGTATAACTAGCGGGGACCAAGAGACCCAGTACTTC. Translating gives CASSFRITSGDQETQYF. The V call is TRBV28, the J call TRBJ2-5; 10 bases are shared with TRBD2. The CDR3 has 17 residues. V gave up 3 bases and J gave up 0 bases; unmatched junction bases: 7. From germline, CDR1 is MDHEN and CDR2 SYDVKM.

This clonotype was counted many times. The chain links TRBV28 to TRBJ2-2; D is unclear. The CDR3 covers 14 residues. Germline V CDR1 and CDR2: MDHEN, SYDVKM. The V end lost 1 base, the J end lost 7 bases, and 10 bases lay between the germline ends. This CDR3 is CASSLYNRGGELFF. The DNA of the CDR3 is TGTGCCAGCAGTTTATATAATCGCGGCGGGGAGCTGTTTTTT.

The CDR3 spells CASSQDLGGFGETQYF. In DNA, the CDR3 is TGCGCCAGCAGCCAAGATCTCGGGGGGTTTGGAGAGACCCAGTACTTC. The J gene is TRBJ2-5, the V gene TRBV4-3; TRBD2 matches 7 bases. The CDR3 spans 16 residues. From germline, CDR1 is LGHNA and CDR2 YSLEER. Trimming at V came to 0 bases and at J to 4 bases, leaving 8 bases not matched to a gene.

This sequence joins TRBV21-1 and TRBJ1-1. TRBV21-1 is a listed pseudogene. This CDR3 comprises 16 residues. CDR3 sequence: CASSKVCRAMNTEAFF. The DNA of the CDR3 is TGTGCCAGCAGCAAAGTATGTCGGGCCATGAACACTGAAGCTTTCTTT.

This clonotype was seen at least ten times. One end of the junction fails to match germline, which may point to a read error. The CDR3 protein is CASSFSGGTDTQYF. CDR3 in DNA: TGTGCCAGCAGTTTCAGCGGGGGGACAGATACGCAGTATTTT. The gene calls are TRBV5-1 and TRBJ2-3; 9 nucleotides align to TRBD2. CDR1 is SGHRS, CDR2 YFSETQ, per germline. CDR3 length: 14 amino acids.

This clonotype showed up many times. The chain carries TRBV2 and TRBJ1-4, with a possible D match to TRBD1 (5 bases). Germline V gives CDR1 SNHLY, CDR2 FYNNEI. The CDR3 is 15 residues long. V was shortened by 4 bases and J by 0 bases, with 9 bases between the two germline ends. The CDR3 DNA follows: TGTGCCAGCAGTGGGGGCCCTGCAACTAATGAAAAACTGTTTTTT. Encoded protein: CASSGGPATNEKLFF.

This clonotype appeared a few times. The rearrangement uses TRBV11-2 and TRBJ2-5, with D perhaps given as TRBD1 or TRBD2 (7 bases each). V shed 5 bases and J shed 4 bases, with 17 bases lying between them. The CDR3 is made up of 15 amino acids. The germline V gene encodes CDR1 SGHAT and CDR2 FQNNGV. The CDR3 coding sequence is TGTGCCAGCAGCAGGGACAGCCAGCGGGGAGAGACCCAGTACTTC. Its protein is CASSRDSQRGETQYF.

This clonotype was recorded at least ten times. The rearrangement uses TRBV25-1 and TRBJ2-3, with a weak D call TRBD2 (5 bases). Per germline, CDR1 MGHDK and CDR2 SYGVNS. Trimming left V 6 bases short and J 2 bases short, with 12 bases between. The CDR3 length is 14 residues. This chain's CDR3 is CASSGVRNTDTQYF. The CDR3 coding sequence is TGTGCCAGCAGCGGGGTACGGAACACAGATACGCAGTATTTT.

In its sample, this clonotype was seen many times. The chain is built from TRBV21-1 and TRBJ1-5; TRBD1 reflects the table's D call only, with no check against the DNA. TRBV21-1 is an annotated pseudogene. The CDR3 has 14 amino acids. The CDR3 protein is CASSETGRCQPQHF. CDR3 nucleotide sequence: TGTGCCAGCAGCGAGACAGGACGGTGCCAGCCCCAGCATTTT.